The 21 T cell receptor beta chains below were found in one sample sequenced in a study of identical twins. TCRdb ran MiXCR on the 5' RACE reads and lists one entry per CDR3 protein. Here the sample spans around 250,000 distinct CDR3 sequences, approximately 11% being singletons. Separately, the same data were catalogued under a study of yellow fever vaccine responses in identical twins.

Sample: memory (CD45RO+) T cells sorted from blood. Every receptor here comes from a woman under 30 in good health.

This chain links TRBV7-2 with TRBJ2-7; D is unresolved. The CDR3 is 15 amino acids. V dropped 1 base and J dropped 7 bases, with 17 bases sitting between them. Per germline, CDR1 SGHTA and CDR2 FQGNSA. The DNA for the CDR3 is TGTGCCAGCAGCTTAGATGGTAGAGAGTTAGAAGAGCAGTACTTC. Translating it yields CASSLDGRELEEQYF.

The V call is TRBV6-2 or TRBV6-3, the J call TRBJ2-3; possibly TRBD1 or TRBD2 for D (5 bases each). In germline, CDR1 is MNHEY, CDR2 SVGEGT. This CDR3 region has 13 residues. Trimming pared 6 bases from V and 8 bases from J, leaving 15 bases between. The CDR3 sequence is CASRLPSGRTQYF. The CDR3 coding sequence is TGTGCCAGCAGGTTACCTTCGGGGCGTACGCAGTATTTT.

This clonotype was observed a few times. The J gene is TRBJ1-6, the V gene TRBV5-1; possibly TRBD1 for D (6 bases). The CDR3 contains 13 residues. With 4 bases removed from V and 10 bases from J, the gap between germline ends came to 12 bases. Germline V gene data show CDR1 as SGHRS and CDR2 as YFSETQ. DNA of the CDR3: TGCGCCAGCAGCCCCAGGGACATGTCACCCCTCCACTTT. Encoded protein: CASSPRDMSPLHF.

The V and J genes are TRBV11-2 and TRBJ2-4, with D hard to call. V lost 4 bases, J lost 2 bases, and 12 bases lay in between. Looked up from germline, CDR1 is SGHAT and CDR2 is FQNNGV. This CDR3 has 15 residues. CDR3 DNA: TGTGCCAGCAGCTCATACGACCTAACCAAAAACATTCAGTACTTC. Its translation: CASSSYDLTKNIQYF.

This clonotype was counted a few times. This rearrangement joins TRBV14 to TRBJ2-5; 10 nucleotides align to TRBD2. The CDR3 contains 17 residues. After removal of 3 bases from V and 4 bases from J, the junction contained 11 bases not matched to a gene. Germline values: CDR1 SGHDN, CDR2 FVKESK. CDR3 region: CASSQHRASGGGETQYF. The CDR3, as DNA: TGTGCCAGCAGCCAGCATCGGGCTAGCGGGGGAGGAGAGACCCAGTACTTC.

The chain uses TRBV5-6 and TRBJ2-1; D is unresolved. Germline lookup yields CDR1 SGHDT and CDR2 YYEEEE. The CDR3 length is 15 residues. Trimming took 1 base from V and 2 from J, leaving 10 bases between them. Written as DNA, the CDR3 is TGTGCCAGCAGCTTGAGGTCAGGTACCTACAATGAGCAGTTCTTC. Translating gives CASSLRSGTYNEQFF.

This clonotype was seen a handful of times. This chain links TRBV11-3 with TRBJ2-3, with 8 nucleotides matching TRBD2. The CDR3 is made up of 16 amino acids. The germline CDR1 and CDR2 sequences are SGHNT and YENEEA. Trimming removed 1 base from V and 5 bases from J; junction bases left unmatched: 8. The CDR3: CASSLGSAGAVDTQYF. The DNA of the CDR3 is TGTGCCAGCAGCTTAGGTTCAGCGGGAGCAGTAGATACGCAGTATTTT.

This clonotype showed up just a few times. The rearrangement joins TRBV7-9 to TRBJ2-3; the D gene is possibly TRBD1 (5 bases). This CDR3 has 14 amino acids. The germline CDR1 and CDR2 sequences are SEHNR and FQNEAQ (reference sequence). V was shortened by 1 base and J by 4 bases, with 9 bases between the two germline ends. Written as DNA, the CDR3 is TGTGCCAGCAGCTTAGGGGCAGGGCCAGATACGCAGTATTTT. Translating gives CASSLGAGPDTQYF. Full variable domain (remainder filled in from reference TRBV7-9 and TRBJ2-3): DTGVSQNPRHKITKRGQNVTFRCDPISEHNRLYWYRQTLGQGPEFLTYFQNEAQLEKSRLLSDRFSAERPKGSFSTLEIQRTEQGDSAMYLCASSLGAGPDTQYFGPGTRLTVL.

This clonotype was picked up many times. The CDR3 loop is CASSHLRTGLGGDTQYF. DNA of the CDR3: TGTGCCAGCAGCCACCTTCGGACAGGCTTGGGCGGGGATACGCAGTATTTT. The chain employs TRBV5-6 and TRBJ2-3; 7 bases fit TRBD1. The J segment lost 6 bases and the V segment lost 4 bases, leaving 17 bases of the junction unmatched. The CDR3 has 17 amino acids. Per the germline V gene, CDR1 is SGHDT and CDR2 is YYEEEE.

In this sample, this clonotype turned up a few times. CDR3 nucleotide sequence: TGTGCCAGCAGTTTATGGGGACAAGAAAAAGAGACCCAGTACTTC. It codes for CASSLWGQEKETQYF. This chain joins TRBV27 and TRBJ2-5, with D perhaps TRBD1 (6 bases). Trimming pared 1 base from V and 3 bases from J, leaving 12 bases between. CDR3 length equals 15 residues. Germline V gene data show CDR1 as MNHEY and CDR2 as SMNVEV (reference sequence).

This chain joins TRBV5-6 and TRBJ2-4; no clear D. The germline gives CDR1 SGHDT, CDR2 YYEEEE. With 2 bases removed from V and 0 bases from J, the gap between germline ends came to 6 bases. The CDR3 is 14 residues long. CDR3 nucleotide sequence: TGTGCCAGCAGCTTAGGCTCAGCCAAAAACATTCAGTACTTC. It codes for CASSLGSAKNIQYF.

This clonotype has a handful of counts. The chain is built from TRBV2 and TRBJ2-1; 12 nucleotides agree with TRBD2. The junction had 8 bases not matched to a gene; V was cut back by 6 bases and J by 5 bases. This CDR3 is 16 amino acids long. Germline V CDR1 and CDR2: SNHLY, FYNNEI. As DNA, the CDR3 is TGTGCCAGCAGCGTAGATCCTAGCGGGGGGGACAATGAGCAGTTCTTC. It translates to CASSVDPSGGDNEQFF.

In regard to this clonotype: A much larger clone differs by one base, so this may be a read error. The CDR3 is CASSQLLIRQGYNEQFF. The DNA of the CDR3 is TGCGCCAGCAGCCAACTGCTAATTCGGCAGGGCTACAATGAGCAGTTCTTC. This rearrangement joins TRBV4-1 to TRBJ2-1, with D tentatively TRBD1 (5 bases). With 2 bases removed from V and 3 bases from J, the gap between germline ends came to 17 bases. This CDR3 region has 17 residues. Germline V gene sequence: CDR1 MGHRA, CDR2 YSYEKL.

The genes are TRBV4-3 and TRBJ2-3, with 12 positions matching TRBD2. CDR1 is LGHNA and CDR2 is YSLEER in the germline V gene. With V trimmed by 4 bases and J by 4 bases, 9 bases remained unmatched. This CDR3 comprises 17 residues. The chain's CDR3 is CASSRGETSGRPDTQYF. CDR3 coding DNA: TGCGCCAGCAGCCGGGGGGAGACTAGCGGGAGACCAGATACGCAGTATTTT.

This clonotype was found a few times. The chain links TRBV10-2 to TRBJ1-5; TRBD1 matches at 7 bases. Germline CDR1 and CDR2: WSHSY and SAAADI. The length of the CDR3 is 16 residues. V lost 3 bases and J lost 7; bases outside the gene matches: 12. The CDR3 DNA sequence: TGCGCCAGCAGTGAAATCCCGGGACAGTGGGGCCAGCCCCAGCATTTT. Protein sequence: CASSEIPGQWGQPQHF.

This clonotype was seen at least ten times. This rearrangement joins TRBV5-1 to TRBJ2-1; 11 nucleotides align to TRBD2. CDR1 and CDR2 (germline): SGHRS, YFSETQ. This CDR3 comprises 17 residues. V lost 5 bases and J lost 6; bases outside the gene matches: 13. This CDR3 reads CASSQYTSGGLVNEQFF. The CDR3 DNA is TGCGCCAGCAGTCAGTATACTAGCGGGGGCCTGGTCAATGAGCAGTTCTTC.

This clonotype was seen a handful of times. This chain joins TRBV5-8 and TRBJ1-1, with 7 bases lining up with TRBD1. Trimming removed 6 bases from V and 5 bases from J; junction bases left unmatched: 16. CDR3 length: 16 residues. The V gene's germline CDR1 is SGHTS and CDR2 YDEGEE. The CDR3 sequence is CASTKLGKTGETEAFF. In DNA form, the CDR3 reads TGTGCCAGCACCAAACTGGGGAAAACAGGGGAAACTGAAGCTTTCTTT.

This clonotype was recorded a few times. The CDR3 DNA sequence: TGTGCCAGCAGCGTCGACAATCAGCCCCAGCATTTT. This codes for CASSVDNQPQHF. V usage is TRBV25-1 and J usage is TRBJ1-5, with D unresolved. The CDR3 consists of 12 residues. V was trimmed by 6 bases and J by 3 bases, leaving 6 bases between them. Germline V gives CDR1 MGHDK, CDR2 SYGVNS.

The chain joins TRBV3-1 to TRBJ2-1; D remains unclear. Trimming shortened V by 3 bases and J by 10 bases, and 7 bases separated the two germline ends. The CDR3 is 11 amino acids. The germline V gene encodes CDR1 LGHDT and CDR2 YNNKEL (reference sequence). CDR3 in amino acids: CASSHLQEQFF. The CDR3 DNA follows: TGTGCCAGCAGCCACTTGCAAGAGCAGTTCTTC.

This clonotype was observed a handful of times. This chain links TRBV12-3 or TRBV12-4 with TRBJ2-2, with TRBD1 matching 9 bases. Trimming cost V 10 bases and J 0 bases; bases outside gene matches: 15. The CDR3 has 18 residues. Here the CDR3 reads CATPSRDRANANTGELFF. Written as DNA, the CDR3 is TGTGCCACCCCTTCCCGGGACAGGGCAAACGCGAACACCGGGGAGCTGTTTTTT.

The table lists this clonotype with a few counts. The chain couples TRBV3-1 to TRBJ2-7, with a weak D call TRBD2 (6 bases). V lost 4 bases, J lost 3 bases, and 10 bases lay in between. CDR3 length: 13 residues. Germline V lookup: CDR1 LGHDT, CDR2 YNNKEL (reference sequence). CDR3 sequence (DNA): TGTGCCAGCAGCCGACAGACTAGCTACGAGCAGTACTTC. Protein sequence: CASSRQTSYEQYF.